The following is a T cell receptor (beta chain) sequence with its context. The antigen remains undetermined. This entry comes from a study of post-analysis software for immune sequencing data. Trimming took 6 bases from V and 0 from J, leaving 15 bases between them. This CDR3 spans 16 amino acids. Findings and caveats of the study: Roughly five TRBV segments were more frequent in patients than controls; TRBV5-6, TRBV5-1 and TRBV20-1 belonged to this group. Normalized Chao1 diversity was significantly reduced in patients versus controls.

Unique molecular identifiers had been added to the TCR beta cDNA libraries. There were roughly 0.9 to 10 million T cells, and 450,000 to 550,000 cDNA molecules came from them. TCRdb redid the calling of the PCR reads with MiXCR, one entry per CDR3 protein. There are hundreds of thousands of distinct CDR3 sequences in the sample; approximately 59% occur only once, and approximately 10% lies in the top ten. V usage is TRBV12-3 or TRBV12-4 and J usage is TRBJ2-1; D possibly corresponds to TRBD1 (6 bases). Sample: blood. The source of this sequence is a girl aged 2 to 9 with multiple sclerosis. The CDR3 loop reads CASRMTGPLSYNEQFF. Here the CDR3 DNA reads TGTGCCAGCAGGATGACAGGCCCGCTCTCCTACAATGAGCAGTTCTTC.